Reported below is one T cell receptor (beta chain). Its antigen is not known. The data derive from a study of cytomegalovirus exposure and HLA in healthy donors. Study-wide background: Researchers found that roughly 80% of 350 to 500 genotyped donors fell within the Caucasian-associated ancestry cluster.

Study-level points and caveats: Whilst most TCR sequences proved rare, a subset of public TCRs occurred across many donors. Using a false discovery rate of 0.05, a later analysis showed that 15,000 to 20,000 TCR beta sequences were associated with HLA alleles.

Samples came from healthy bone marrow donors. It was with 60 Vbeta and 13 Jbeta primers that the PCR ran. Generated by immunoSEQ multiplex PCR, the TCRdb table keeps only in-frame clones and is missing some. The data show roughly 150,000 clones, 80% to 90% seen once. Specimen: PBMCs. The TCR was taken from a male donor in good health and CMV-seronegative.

CDR3 nucleotide sequence: TGTGCCAGCAGCTTGGTTAGGGGGTTAGGAGAAAGCAATCAGCCCCAGCATTTT. Amino acid sequence: CASSLVRGLGESNQPQHF. J is TRBJ1-5 and V is TRBV5-8; TRBD1 is a possible D gene (6 bases). This CDR3 region has 18 residues. Per germline, CDR1 SGHTS and CDR2 YDEGEE. Trimming left V 0 bases short and J 1 base short, with 17 bases between.